A selection of T cell receptor beta chains follows, all from one sample in a study of identical twins. TCRdb redid the calling of the 5' RACE reads with MiXCR, one entry per CDR3 protein. The table includes about 300,000 distinct CDR3 sequences, 9% to 15% detected once. The same data also contributed to another study, on yellow fever vaccine responses in identical twins.

The sample taken for sequencing was CD8+ T cells sorted from blood. These receptors all come from a young woman in good health. The CDR3 runs from the conserved cysteine through the conserved F or W. D genes are given only for firm matches. Clone size, where shown, is once, few, many, or a class for clones that have expanded.

d_call	j_call	v_call	clone_size	cdr3_nt	cdr3_aa
NA	TRBJ2-3	TRBV19	NA	TGTGCCAGTAGTTGGGTGGCCTGGGTAGATACGCAGTATTTT	CASSWVAWVDTQYF
NA	TRBJ1-2	TRBV27	NA	TGTGCCAGCAGTCCCCGAGAAAACTATGGCTACACCTTC	CASSPRENYGYTF
NA	TRBJ2-7	TRBV7-2	few	TGTGCCAGCAGCTTAGTTCGGGCTAGCGACTACGAGCAGTACTTC	CASSLVRASDYEQYF
NA	TRBJ2-3	TRBV7-9	NA	TGTGCCAGCAGCCCCAGACTGGCTTCTAGCACAGATACGCAGTATTTT	CASSPRLASSTDTQYF
NA	TRBJ2-1	TRBV7-2	many	TGTGCCAGCAGCTTAGGTTCCTCAAAATACAATGAGCAGTTCTTC	CASSLGSSKYNEQFF
NA	TRBJ1-5	TRBV24-1	NA	TGTGCCACCAGTGAGGGTAGATTTAGCAATCAGCCCCAGCATTTT	CATSEGRFSNQPQHF
NA	TRBJ2-1	TRBV7-2	few	TGTGCCAGCAGCCCCTACGGGGAGCGCTCCTACAATGAGCAGTTCTTC	CASSPYGERSYNEQFF
NA	TRBJ2-7	TRBV6-4	many	TGTGCCAGCAGTCGAGTAGAGGGACACTTATTGCTCAAGCCCTACGAGCAGTACTTC	CASSRVEGHLLLKPYEQYF
NA	TRBJ2-7	TRBV24-1	NA	TGTGCCACCAGTGATTTGTATTTCTACGAGCAGTACTTC	CATSDLYFYEQYF
TRBD2	TRBJ2-3	TRBV27	NA	TGTGCCAGCAGTTTAAGTAGCGGGGGTTTGACAGATACGCAGTATTTT	CASSLSSGGLTDTQYF
NA	TRBJ2-2	TRBV4-1	NA	TGCGCCAGCAGCCACGAGGAGGGATACACCGGGGAGCTGTTTTTT	CASSHEEGYTGELFF
NA	TRBJ2-1	TRBV5-5	NA	TGTGCCAGCAGCTTGCGCGCAGGGAGTCCCTACAATGAGCAGTTCTTC	CASSLRAGSPYNEQFF
TRBD1	TRBJ1-2	TRBV12-3/TRBV12-4	NA	TGTGCCAGCAGCCCAATAGGGACAGGGGGATTTTCTTCCTATGGCTACACCTTC	CASSPIGTGGFSSYGYTF
NA	TRBJ2-1	TRBV12-3/TRBV12-4	NA	TGTGCCAGCAGTTGGGCAGGGGACAATGAGCAGTTCTTC	CASSWAGDNEQFF
TRBD1	TRBJ2-1	TRBV24-1	few	TGTGCCACCAGTGATTGGACAGGTTCCTACAATGAGCAGTTCTTC	CATSDWTGSYNEQFF
TRBD2	TRBJ2-3	TRBV29-1	NA	TGCAGCTTGACTAGCGGGAGCACAGATACGCAGTATTTT	CSLTSGSTDTQYF
NA	TRBJ2-3	TRBV7-9	many	TGTGCCAGCAGCTTAGTTGGGGGGGATACGCAGTATTTT	CASSLVGGDTQYF
NA	TRBJ2-1	TRBV10-2	few	TGCGCCAGCAGTGAATTGGCGGTGGGGGATGACCAGTTCTTC	CASSELAVGDDQFF
NA	TRBJ2-1	TRBV20-1	NA	TGCAGTGCTAGACAGGATGAGCAGTTCTTC	CSARQDEQFF
NA	TRBJ2-3	TRBV7-8	NA	TGTGCCAGCAGCTTATATAGCGGAACCCCAGCTAGCACAGATACGCAGTATTTT	CASSLYSGTPASTDTQYF
NA	TRBJ2-7	TRBV7-8	few	TGTGCCAGCAGCTTTCCCCCCCGTCTGGGCCCAATCTACGAGCAGTACTTC	CASSFPPRLGPIYEQYF
NA	TRBJ2-1	TRBV12-5	few	TGTGCTAGTGGCCCCGCCGGGGGGCCTTCCTACAATGAGCAGTTCTTC	CASGPAGGPSYNEQFF
NA	TRBJ1-2	TRBV7-9	NA	TGTGCCAGCAGCTTAGGGGCAGCTAACTATGGCTACACCTTC	CASSLGAANYGYTF
TRBD2	TRBJ2-5	TRBV4-1	NA	TGCGCCAGCAGCCAAGCCCCGACTAGCGGGAGGACTCAAGAGACCCAGTACTTC	CASSQAPTSGRTQETQYF
NA	TRBJ2-1	TRBV7-7	NA	TGTGCCAGCAGCTTAGAATCAGGTCACAATGAGCAGTTCTTC	CASSLESGHNEQFF
NA	TRBJ2-7	TRBV13	NA	TGTGCCAGCAGCTTAGAAAGCTCCTACGAGCAGTACTTC	CASSLESSYEQYF
NA	TRBJ2-3	TRBV19	NA	TGTGCCAGTAGTATAGAAAGGACTAACACAGATACGCAGTATTTT	CASSIERTNTDTQYF
NA	TRBJ2-6	TRBV7-9	few	TGTGCCAGCAGCTTAGGGTTCGGGACTGGGGCCAACGTCCTGACTTTC	CASSLGFGTGANVLTF
NA	TRBJ2-5	TRBV4-1	NA	TGCGCCAGCAGCCAAGATAACCTAGGGGAGACCCAGTACTTC	CASSQDNLGETQYF
NA	TRBJ1-3	TRBV9	NA	TGTGCCAGCAGCACCCACGGACCTATATATTTT	CASSTHGPIYF
TRBD1	TRBJ1-2	TRBV6-1	few	TGTGCCATACGGGACAGGGGTGGATTTTCCTATGGCTACACCTTC	CAIRDRGGFSYGYTF
NA	TRBJ2-1	TRBV27	few	TGTGCCAGCAGTTTTAACCCACTTGACAGGACTAAGAACAATGAGCAGTTCTTC	CASSFNPLDRTKNNEQFF
TRBD2	TRBJ2-5	TRBV29-1	NA	TGCAGCGTTGGAAATTGGGTTGCTAGCGGTCAAGAGACCCAGTACTTC	CSVGNWVASGQETQYF
NA	TRBJ2-2	TRBV12-3/TRBV12-4	few	TGTGCCAGCAGTTTACAGTCGAACACCGGGGAGCTGTTTTTT	CASSLQSNTGELFF
TRBD1	TRBJ2-7	TRBV9	many	TGTGCCAGCAGCGTACGGGACAGCCACTACGAGCAGTACTTC	CASSVRDSHYEQYF
NA	TRBJ1-1	TRBV7-9	few	TGTGCCAGCAGCTTAGGGAGCGGGGACACTGAAGCTTTCTTT	CASSLGSGDTEAFF
TRBD1	TRBJ2-2	TRBV6-1	NA	TGTGCCAGCAGTGCCAGGGGGACAGGGCCCACCGGGGAGCTGTTTTTT	CASSARGTGPTGELFF
NA	TRBJ2-3	TRBV7-8	many	TGTGCCAGCAGCTCCGGACGGCTCACAGATACGCAGTATTTT	CASSSGRLTDTQYF
NA	TRBJ1-1	TRBV11-1	NA	TGTGCCAGCAGTCGTACCGGCGCGGGGACCTACACTGAAGCTTTCTTT	CASSRTGAGTYTEAFF
NA	TRBJ2-6	TRBV6-4	few	TGTGCCAGCTCCACGGCAGGGGATGGGGCCAACGTCCTGACTTTC	CASSTAGDGANVLTF
TRBD2	TRBJ2-3	TRBV24-1	NA	TGTGCCACCAGTGATCCTAGCGGGAGGGTAGATACGCAGTATTTT	CATSDPSGRVDTQYF
TRBD2	TRBJ2-5	TRBV28	NA	TGTGCCAGCAGTCCTGGGACTAGCGGGGGGGTAGAGACCCAGTACTTC	CASSPGTSGGVETQYF
NA	TRBJ2-3	TRBV4-1	many	TGCGCCAGCAGCCAGGAGGACACAGATACGCAGTATTTT	CASSQEDTDTQYF
TRBD1	TRBJ1-1	TRBV20-1	many	TGCAGTGCCCGGGGACAGGGGGACACTGAAGCTTTCTTT	CSARGQGDTEAFF
NA	TRBJ2-5	TRBV5-8	NA	TGTGCCAGCAGTCAGGACTTGGCGGCCCAGTACTTC	CASSQDLAAQYF
NA	TRBJ1-1	TRBV6-2/TRBV6-3	NA	TGTGCCAGCAGCTACAAGAACACTGAAGCTTTCTTT	CASSYKNTEAFF
TRBD2	TRBJ2-1	TRBV14	many	TGTGCCAGCAGTCGGACTAGCGGGGCCTACAATGAGCAGTTCTTC	CASSRTSGAYNEQFF
NA	TRBJ2-3	TRBV20-1	NA	TGCAGTGCTACCAGTCCCCGGTGGGGCACAGATACGCAGTATTTT	CSATSPRWGTDTQYF
NA	TRBJ2-2	TRBV12-3/TRBV12-4	few	TGTGCCAGCAGTGGGGGGACGGCCTCGAACACCGGGGAGCTGTTTTTT	CASSGGTASNTGELFF
NA	TRBJ2-3	TRBV27	NA	TGTGCCAGCAGTCCAGTACGGAGCACAGATACGCAGTATTTT	CASSPVRSTDTQYF
TRBD1	TRBJ2-3	TRBV13	NA	TGTGCCAGCAGCCCGTCTCTTGGGGACAGGGGAAGCACAGATACGCAGTATTTT	CASSPSLGDRGSTDTQYF
NA	TRBJ2-3	TRBV11-2	NA	TGTGCCAGCAGCTTGGACCTAGCTCAAGATACGCAGTATTTT	CASSLDLAQDTQYF
TRBD2	TRBJ2-1	TRBV15	few	TGTGCCACCAGCAAAACCACTAGCGGGGAATACAATGAGCAGTTCTTC	CATSKTTSGEYNEQFF
NA	TRBJ2-1	TRBV7-9	few	TGTGCCAGCAGCTTAGAAACCACTAGCTACAATGAGCAGTTCTTC	CASSLETTSYNEQFF